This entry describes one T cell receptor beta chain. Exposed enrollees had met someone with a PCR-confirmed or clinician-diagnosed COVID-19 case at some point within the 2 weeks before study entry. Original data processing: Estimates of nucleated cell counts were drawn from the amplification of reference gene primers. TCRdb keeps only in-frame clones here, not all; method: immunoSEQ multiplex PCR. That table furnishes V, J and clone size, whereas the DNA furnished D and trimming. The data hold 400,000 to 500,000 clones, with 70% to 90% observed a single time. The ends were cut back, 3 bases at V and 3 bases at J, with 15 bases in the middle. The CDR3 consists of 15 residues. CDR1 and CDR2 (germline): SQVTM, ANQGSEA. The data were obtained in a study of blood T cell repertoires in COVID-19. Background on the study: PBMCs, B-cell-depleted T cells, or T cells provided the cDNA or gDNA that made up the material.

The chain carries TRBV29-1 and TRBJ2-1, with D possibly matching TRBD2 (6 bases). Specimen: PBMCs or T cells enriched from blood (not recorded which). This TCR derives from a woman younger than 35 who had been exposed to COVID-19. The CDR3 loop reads CSVEGLQEHYNEQFF. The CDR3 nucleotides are TGCAGCGTTGAGGGACTTCAAGAGCACTACAATGAGCAGTTCTTC.